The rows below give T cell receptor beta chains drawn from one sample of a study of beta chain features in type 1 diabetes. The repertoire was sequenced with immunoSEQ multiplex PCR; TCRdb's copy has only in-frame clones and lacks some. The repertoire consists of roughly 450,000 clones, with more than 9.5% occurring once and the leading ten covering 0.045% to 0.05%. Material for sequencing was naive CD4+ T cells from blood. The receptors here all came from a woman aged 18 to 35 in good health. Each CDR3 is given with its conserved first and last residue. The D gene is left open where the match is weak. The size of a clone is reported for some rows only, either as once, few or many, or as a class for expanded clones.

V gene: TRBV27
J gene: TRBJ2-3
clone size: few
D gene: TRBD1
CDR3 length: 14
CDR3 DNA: TGTGCCAGCAGTCTCCGACAGGGCCCAGATACGCAGTATTTT
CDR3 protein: CASSLRQGPDTQYF

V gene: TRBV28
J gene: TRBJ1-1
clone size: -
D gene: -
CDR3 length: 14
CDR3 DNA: TGTGCCAGCAGTTTATTGGGACGGAACACTGAAGCTTTCTTT
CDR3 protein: CASSLLGRNTEAFF

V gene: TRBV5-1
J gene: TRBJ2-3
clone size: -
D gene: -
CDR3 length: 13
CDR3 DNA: TGCGCCAGCAGCTTGGAAAGCACAGATACGCAGTATTTT
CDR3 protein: CASSLESTDTQYF

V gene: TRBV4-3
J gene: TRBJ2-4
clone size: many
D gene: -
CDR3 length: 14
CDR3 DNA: TGCGCCAGCAGCCCCGGGCTGGGATACACCGTTCAGTACTTC
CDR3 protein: CASSPGLGYTVQYF

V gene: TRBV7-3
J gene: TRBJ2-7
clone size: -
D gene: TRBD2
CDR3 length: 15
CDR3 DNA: TGTGCCAGCAGCTTAACGCTAGCGGGAGAACCCGAGCAGTACTTC
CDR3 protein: CASSLTLAGEPEQYF

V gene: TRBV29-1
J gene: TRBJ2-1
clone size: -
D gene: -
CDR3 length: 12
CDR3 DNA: TGCAGCAACGGAGGCGGGGTAGGTGAGCAGTTCTTC
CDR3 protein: CSNGGGVGEQFF

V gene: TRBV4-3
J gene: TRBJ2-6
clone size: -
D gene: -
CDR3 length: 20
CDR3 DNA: TGCGCCAGCAGCCAAGGGCCCGGGGTCCCAATCAGCTCTGGGGCCAACGTCCTGACTTTC
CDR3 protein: CASSQGPGVPISSGANVLTF

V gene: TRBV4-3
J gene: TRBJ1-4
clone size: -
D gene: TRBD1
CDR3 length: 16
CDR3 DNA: TGCGCCAGCAGCCAAGATACAGGACAGGTCGGAGAAAAACTGTTTTTT
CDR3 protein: CASSQDTGQVGEKLFF

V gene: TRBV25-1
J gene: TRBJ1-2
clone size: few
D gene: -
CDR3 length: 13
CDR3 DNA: TGTGCCAGCAGTGAATACTCCGGGGATGGCTACACCTTC
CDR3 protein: CASSEYSGDGYTF

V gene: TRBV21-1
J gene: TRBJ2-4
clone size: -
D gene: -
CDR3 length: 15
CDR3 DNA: TGTGCCAGCAGCAAAAAACAGGAAGCCAAAAACATTCAGTACTTC
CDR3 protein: CASSKKQEAKNIQYF

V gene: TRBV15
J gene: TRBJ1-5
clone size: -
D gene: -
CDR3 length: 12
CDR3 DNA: TGTGCCACCAGCAGAGTAGATCAGCCCCAGCATTTT
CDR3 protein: CATSRVDQPQHF

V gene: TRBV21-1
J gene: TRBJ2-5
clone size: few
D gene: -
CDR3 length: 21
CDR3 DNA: TGTGCCAGCAGGCCAACACGGTTTGGCTGCACGGGGATGTGGAGCCAAGAGACCCAGTACTTC
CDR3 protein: CASRPTRFGCTGMWSQETQYF

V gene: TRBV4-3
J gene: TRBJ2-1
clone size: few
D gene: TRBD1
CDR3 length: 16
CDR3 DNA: TGCGCCAGCAGCCCTAGGACAGGTTGGTTCTACAATGAGCAGTTCTTC
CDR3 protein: CASSPRTGWFYNEQFF

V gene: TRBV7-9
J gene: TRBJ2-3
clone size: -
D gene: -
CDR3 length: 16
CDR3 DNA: TGTGCCAGCAGCTACGAAGGGGCTCCTAGCACAGATACGCAGTATTTT
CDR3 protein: CASSYEGAPSTDTQYF

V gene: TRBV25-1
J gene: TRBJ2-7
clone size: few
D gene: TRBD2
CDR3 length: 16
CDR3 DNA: TGTGCCAGCAGTGGGCTGATGGGACTAGTGGCCTACGAGCAGTACTTC
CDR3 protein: CASSGLMGLVAYEQYF

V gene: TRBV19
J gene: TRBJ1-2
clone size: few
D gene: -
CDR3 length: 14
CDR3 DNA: TGTGCCAGTAGTACGACGGACAGTTTCTATGGCTACACCTTC
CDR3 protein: CASSTTDSFYGYTF

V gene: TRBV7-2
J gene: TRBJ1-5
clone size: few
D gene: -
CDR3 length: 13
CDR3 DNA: TGTGCCAGCAGCTTAAGGGGAAATCAGCCCCAGCATTTT
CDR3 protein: CASSLRGNQPQHF

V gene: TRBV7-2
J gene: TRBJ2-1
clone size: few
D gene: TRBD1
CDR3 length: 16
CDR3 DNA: TGTGCCAGCAGCCTTACCGGGACAGGGTACTACAATGAGCAGTTCTTC
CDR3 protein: CASSLTGTGYYNEQFF

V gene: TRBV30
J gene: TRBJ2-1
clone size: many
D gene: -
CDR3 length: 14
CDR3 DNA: TGTGCCTGGATTCGGGGGACCTTGAATGGAGAGCAGTTCTTC
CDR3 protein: CAWIRGTLNGEQFF

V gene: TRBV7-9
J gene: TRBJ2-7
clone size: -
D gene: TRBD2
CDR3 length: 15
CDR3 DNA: TGTGCCAGCAGCTTGCGGGAGGGGATGGGCTACGAGCAGTACTTC
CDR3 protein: CASSLREGMGYEQYF

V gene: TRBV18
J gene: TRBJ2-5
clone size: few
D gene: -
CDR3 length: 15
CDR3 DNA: TGTGCCAGCTCGAATCAGGACAGTTTTGGGGAGACCCAGTACTTC
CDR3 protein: CASSNQDSFGETQYF

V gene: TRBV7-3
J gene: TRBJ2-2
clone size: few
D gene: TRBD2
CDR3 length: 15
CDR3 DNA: TGTGCCAGCAGCTCTACTAGCGGGGGCACCGGGGAGCTGTTTTTT
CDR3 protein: CASSSTSGGTGELFF

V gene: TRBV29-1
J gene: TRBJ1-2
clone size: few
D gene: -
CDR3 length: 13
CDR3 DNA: TGCAGCGTTGCAAAAGCGGGTATTTGGGGCTACACCTTC
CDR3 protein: CSVAKAGIWGYTF

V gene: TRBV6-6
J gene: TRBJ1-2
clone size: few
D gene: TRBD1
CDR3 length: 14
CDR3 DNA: TGTGCCAGCAGTTACTCAAACAGGGGCTATGGCTACACCTTC
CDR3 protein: CASSYSNRGYGYTF

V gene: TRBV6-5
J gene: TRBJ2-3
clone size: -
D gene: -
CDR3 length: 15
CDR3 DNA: TGTGCCAGCAGTTATAGCCGGCCCTCGTCAGATACGCAGTATTTT
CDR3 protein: CASSYSRPSSDTQYF

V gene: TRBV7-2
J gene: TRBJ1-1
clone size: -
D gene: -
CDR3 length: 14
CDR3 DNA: TGTGCCAGCAGCGCCCTGTGGAGGAACACTGAAGCTTTCTTT
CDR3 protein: CASSALWRNTEAFF

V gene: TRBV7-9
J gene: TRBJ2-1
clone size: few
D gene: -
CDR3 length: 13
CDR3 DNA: TGTGCCAGCAGCTTAGTAGCGACCAATGAGCAGTTCTTC
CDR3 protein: CASSLVATNEQFF

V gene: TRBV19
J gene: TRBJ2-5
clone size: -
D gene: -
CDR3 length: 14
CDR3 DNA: TGTGCCAGTAGTATAGACAGGCTACAAGAGACCCAGTACTTC
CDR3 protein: CASSIDRLQETQYF

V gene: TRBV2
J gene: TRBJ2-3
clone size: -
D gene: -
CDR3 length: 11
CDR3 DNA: TGTGCCAGTTCGCTGACAGATACGCAGTATTTT
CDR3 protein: CASSLTDTQYF

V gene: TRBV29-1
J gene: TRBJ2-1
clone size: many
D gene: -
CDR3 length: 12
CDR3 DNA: TGCAGCGTTGTCAGGGTTATGGATGAGCAGTTCTTC
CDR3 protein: CSVVRVMDEQFF

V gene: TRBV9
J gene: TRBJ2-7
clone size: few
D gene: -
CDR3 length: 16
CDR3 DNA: TGTGCCAGCAGCCCCGCGCTGGGGAAAGGGGGTTACGAGCAGTACTTC
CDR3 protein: CASSPALGKGGYEQYF

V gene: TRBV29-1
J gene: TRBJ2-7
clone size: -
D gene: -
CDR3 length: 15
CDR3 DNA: TGCAGCGTAAAGGGCGGGCAGATAAGCTCCTACGAGCAGTACTTC
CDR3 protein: CSVKGGQISSYEQYF

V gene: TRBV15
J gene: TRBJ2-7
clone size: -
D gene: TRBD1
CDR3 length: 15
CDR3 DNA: TGTGCCACCAAGTCGGGGACAGGGGGCCCCTACGAGCAGTACTTC
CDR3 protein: CATKSGTGGPYEQYF

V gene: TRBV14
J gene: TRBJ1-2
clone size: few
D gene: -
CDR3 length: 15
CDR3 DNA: TGTGCCAGCAGCCCCGAGGGTCCAGAAAGGGGTGGCTACACCTTC
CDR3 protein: CASSPEGPERGGYTF

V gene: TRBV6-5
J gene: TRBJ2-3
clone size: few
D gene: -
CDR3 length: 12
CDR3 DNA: TGTGCCAGCTCCTATAACACAGATACGCAGTATTTT
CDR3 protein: CASSYNTDTQYF

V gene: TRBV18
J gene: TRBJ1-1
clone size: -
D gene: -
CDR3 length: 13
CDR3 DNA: TGTGCCAGCTCAATAAGGATGAACACTGAAGCTTTCTTT
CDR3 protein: CASSIRMNTEAFF

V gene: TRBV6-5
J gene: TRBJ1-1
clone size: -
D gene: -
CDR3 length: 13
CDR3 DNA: TGTGCCAGCAGTTACTCGGGCTGGAACAAAGCTTTCTTT
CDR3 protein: CASSYSGWNKAFF

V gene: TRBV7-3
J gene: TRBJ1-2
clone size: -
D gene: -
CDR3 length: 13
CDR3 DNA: TGTGCCAGCAGCCCACAGGGCGGCTATGGCTACACCTTC
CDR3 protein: CASSPQGGYGYTF

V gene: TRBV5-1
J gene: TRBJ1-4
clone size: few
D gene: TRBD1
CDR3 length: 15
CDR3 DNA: TGCGCCAGCAGCTTAACAGGGGGTGCGGTTGAAAAACTGTTTTTT
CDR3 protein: CASSLTGGAVEKLFF

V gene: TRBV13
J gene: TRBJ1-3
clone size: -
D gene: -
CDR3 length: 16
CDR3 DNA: TGTGCCAGCAGCTTCCGACAGCGTAGCTCTGGAAACACCATATATTTT
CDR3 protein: CASSFRQRSSGNTIYF

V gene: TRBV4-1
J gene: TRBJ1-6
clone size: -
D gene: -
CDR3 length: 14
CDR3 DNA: TGCGCCAGCACCTGGAGGCAGGGTGGTTCACCCCTCCACTTT
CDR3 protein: CASTWRQGGSPLHF

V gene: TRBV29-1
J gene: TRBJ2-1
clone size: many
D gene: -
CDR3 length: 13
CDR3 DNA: TGCAGCTCCCGAATCCACACTAGCTATGAGCAGTTCTTC
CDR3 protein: CSSRIHTSYEQFF

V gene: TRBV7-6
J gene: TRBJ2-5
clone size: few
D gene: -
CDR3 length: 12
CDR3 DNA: TGTGCCAGCAGGGGGTGGAAAGAGACCCAGTACTTC
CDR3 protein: CASRGWKETQYF

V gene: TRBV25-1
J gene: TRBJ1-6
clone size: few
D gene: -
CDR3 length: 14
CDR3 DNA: TGTGCCAGCAGTGTGTCGGGGAATAATTCACCCCTCCACTTT
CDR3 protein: CASSVSGNNSPLHF

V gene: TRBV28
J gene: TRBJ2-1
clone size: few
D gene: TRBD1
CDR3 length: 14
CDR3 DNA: TGTGCCAGCAGATTTGGACAGGTATACAATGAGCAGTTCTTC
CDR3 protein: CASRFGQVYNEQFF

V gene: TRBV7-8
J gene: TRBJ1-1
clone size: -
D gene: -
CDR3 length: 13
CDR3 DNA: TGTGCCAGCAGCTTAATTCCATTAGCTGAAGCTTTCTTT
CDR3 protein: CASSLIPLAEAFF

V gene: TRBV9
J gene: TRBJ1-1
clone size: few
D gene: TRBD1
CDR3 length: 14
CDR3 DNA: TGTGCCAGCAGCGCGGGACAGTCGGACACTGAAGCTTTCTTT
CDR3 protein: CASSAGQSDTEAFF

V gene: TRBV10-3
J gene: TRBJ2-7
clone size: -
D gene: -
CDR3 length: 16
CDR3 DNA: TGTGCCATCAACGCATATGGGCCCTTATCCCTTTACGAGCAGTACTTC
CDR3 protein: CAINAYGPLSLYEQYF

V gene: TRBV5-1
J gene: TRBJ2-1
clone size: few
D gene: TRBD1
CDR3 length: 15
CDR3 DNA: TGCGCCAGCAGCTTGGTAGGCAGGGGGCTAGGTGAGCAGTTCTTC
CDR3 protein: CASSLVGRGLGEQFF

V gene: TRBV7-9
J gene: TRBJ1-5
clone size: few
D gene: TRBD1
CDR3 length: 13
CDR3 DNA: TGTGCCAGCAGCTGGACAGGGGATCAGCCCCAGCATTTT
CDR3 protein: CASSWTGDQPQHF

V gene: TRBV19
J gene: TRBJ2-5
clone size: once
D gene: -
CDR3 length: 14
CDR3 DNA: TGTGCCACTTCCTTTGGGGGTTCTCAAGAGACCCAGTACTTC
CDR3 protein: CATSFGGSQETQYF

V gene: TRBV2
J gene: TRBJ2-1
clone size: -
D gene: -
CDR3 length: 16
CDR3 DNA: TGTGCCAGCAGTGTGAAGGGTTATAGCTCCTACAATGAGCAGTTCTTC
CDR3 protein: CASSVKGYSSYNEQFF

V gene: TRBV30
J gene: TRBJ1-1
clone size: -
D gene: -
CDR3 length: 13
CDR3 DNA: TGTGCCTGGAGATCCGTACAATTCACTGAAGCTTTCTTT
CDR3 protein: CAWRSVQFTEAFF

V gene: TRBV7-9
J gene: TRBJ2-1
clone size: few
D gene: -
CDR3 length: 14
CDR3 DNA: TGTGCCAGCAGCTTAGGGGCCTCCTACAATGAGCAGTTCTTC
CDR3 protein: CASSLGASYNEQFF